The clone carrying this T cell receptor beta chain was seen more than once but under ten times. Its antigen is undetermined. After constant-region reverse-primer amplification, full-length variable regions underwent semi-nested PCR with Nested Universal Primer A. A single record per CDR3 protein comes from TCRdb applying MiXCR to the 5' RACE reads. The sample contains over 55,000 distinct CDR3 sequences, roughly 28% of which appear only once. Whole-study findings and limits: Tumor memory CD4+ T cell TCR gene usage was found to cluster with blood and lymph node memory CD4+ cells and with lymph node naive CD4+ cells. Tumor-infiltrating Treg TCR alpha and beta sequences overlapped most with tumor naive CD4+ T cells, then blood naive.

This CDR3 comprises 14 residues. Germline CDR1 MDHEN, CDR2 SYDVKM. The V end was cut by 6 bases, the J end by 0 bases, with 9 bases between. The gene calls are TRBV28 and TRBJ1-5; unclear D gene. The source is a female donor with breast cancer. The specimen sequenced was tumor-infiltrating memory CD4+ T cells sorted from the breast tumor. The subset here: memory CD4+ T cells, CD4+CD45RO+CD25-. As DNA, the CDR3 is TGTGCCAGCAGAATAGGTGGTAGCAATCAGCCCCAGCATTTT. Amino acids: CASRIGGSNQPQHF.